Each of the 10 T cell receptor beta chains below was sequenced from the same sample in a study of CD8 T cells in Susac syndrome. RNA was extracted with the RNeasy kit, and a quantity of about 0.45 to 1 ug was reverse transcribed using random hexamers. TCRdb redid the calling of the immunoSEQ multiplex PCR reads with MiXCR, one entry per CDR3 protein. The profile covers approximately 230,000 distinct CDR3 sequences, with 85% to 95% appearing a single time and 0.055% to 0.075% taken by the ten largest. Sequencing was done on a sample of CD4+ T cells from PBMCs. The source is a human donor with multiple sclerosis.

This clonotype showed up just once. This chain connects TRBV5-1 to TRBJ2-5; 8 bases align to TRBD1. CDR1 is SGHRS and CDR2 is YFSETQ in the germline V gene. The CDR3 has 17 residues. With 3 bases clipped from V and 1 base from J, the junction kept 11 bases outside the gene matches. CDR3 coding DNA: TGCGCCAGCAGCTCGGGATTGGCAGGGGGCACCCAAGAGACCCAGTACTTC. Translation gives CASSSGLAGGTQETQYF. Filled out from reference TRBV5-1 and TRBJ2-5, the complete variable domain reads KAGVTQTPRYLIKTRGQQVTLSCSPISGHRSVSWYQQTPGQGLQFLFEYFSETQRNKGNFPGRFSGRQFSNSRSEMNVSTLELGDSALYLCASSSGLAGGTQETQYFGPGTRLLVL.

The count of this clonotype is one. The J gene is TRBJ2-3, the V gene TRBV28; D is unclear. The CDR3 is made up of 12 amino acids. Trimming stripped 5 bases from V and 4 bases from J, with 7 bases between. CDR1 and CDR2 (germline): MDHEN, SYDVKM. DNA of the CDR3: TGTGCCAGCAGTGAAACCGCAGATACGCAGTATTTT. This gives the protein CASSETADTQYF.

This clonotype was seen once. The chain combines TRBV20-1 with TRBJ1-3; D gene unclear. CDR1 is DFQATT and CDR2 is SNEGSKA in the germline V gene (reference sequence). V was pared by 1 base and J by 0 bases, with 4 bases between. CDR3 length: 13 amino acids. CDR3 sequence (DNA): TGCAGTGCTAGAGCCGTCTCTGGAAACACCATATATTTT. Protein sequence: CSARAVSGNTIYF.

The CDR3 spells CASSPRDRLHEQYF. DNA of the CDR3: TGTGCCAGCAGCCCCCGGGACAGGTTACACGAGCAGTACTTC. J is TRBJ2-7 and V is TRBV6-5; 8 positions match TRBD1. CDR1 is MNHEY and CDR2 is SVGAGI in the germline V gene. The CDR3 consists of 14 residues. Trimming at V came to 6 bases and at J to 5 bases, leaving 9 bases not matched to a gene.

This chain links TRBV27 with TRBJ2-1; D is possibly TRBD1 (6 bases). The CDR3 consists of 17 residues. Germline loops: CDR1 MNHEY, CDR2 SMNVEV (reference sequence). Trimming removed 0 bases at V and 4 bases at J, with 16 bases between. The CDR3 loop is CASSLSRGGKGYNEQFF. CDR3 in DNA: TGTGCCAGCAGTTTATCGAGAGGGGGTAAAGGGTACAATGAGCAGTTCTTC.

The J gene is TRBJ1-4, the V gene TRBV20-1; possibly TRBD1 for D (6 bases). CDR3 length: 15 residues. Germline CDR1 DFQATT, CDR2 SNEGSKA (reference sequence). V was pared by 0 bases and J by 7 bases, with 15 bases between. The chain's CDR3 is CSARDPGHPLEKLFF. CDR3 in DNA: TGCAGTGCTAGAGATCCGGGACATCCCCTTGAAAAACTGTTTTTT.

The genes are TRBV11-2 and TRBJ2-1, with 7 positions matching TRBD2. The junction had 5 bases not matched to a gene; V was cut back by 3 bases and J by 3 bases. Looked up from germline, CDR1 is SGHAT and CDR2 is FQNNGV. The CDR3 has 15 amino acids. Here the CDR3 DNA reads TGTGCCAGCAGCTTCCGAGCGGGGCGCTACAATGAGCAGTTCTTC. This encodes CASSFRAGRYNEQFF.

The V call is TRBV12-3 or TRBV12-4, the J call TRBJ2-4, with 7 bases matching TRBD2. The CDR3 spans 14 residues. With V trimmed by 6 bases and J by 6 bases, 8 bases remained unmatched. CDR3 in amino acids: CASSPSGGGNIQYF. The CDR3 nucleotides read TGTGCCAGCAGCCCGAGTGGCGGGGGAAACATTCAGTACTTC.

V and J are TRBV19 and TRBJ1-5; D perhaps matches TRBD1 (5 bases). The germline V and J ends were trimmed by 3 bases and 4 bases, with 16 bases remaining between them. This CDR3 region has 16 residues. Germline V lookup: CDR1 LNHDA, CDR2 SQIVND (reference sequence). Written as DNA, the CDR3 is TGTGCCAGTAGTATGGGGATGCGGGGGGAGAATCAGCCCCAGCATTTT. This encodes CASSMGMRGENQPQHF. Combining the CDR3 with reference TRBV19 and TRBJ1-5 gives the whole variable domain DGGITQSPKYLFRKEGQNVTLSCEQNLNHDAMYWYRQDPGQGLRLIYYSQIVNDFQKGDIAEGYSVSREKKESFPLTVTSAQKNPTAFYLCASSMGMRGENQPQHFGDGTRLSIL.

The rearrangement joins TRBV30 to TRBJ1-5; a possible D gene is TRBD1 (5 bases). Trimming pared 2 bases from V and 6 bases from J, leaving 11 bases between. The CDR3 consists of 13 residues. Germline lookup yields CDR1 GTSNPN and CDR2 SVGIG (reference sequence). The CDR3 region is CAWSLSGFQPQHF. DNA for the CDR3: TGTGCCTGGAGTCTCTCAGGGTTTCAGCCCCAGCATTTT.